The rows below give T cell receptor beta chains drawn from one sample of a study of cytomegalovirus exposure and HLA in healthy donors. TCRdb's copy holds only in-frame clones and misses some; the assay was immunoSEQ multiplex PCR. The table lists about 130,000 clones, about four fifths of them singletons. Input material: PBMCs. The receptors originated from a woman in her thirties or forties in good health and CMV-seropositive. Each CDR3 is given with its conserved first and last residue. D genes are given only for firm matches. Rows give clone size only sometimes, using once, few, many, or a class for an expanded clone.

v_gene	d_gene	abundance	j_gene	CDR3nt	CDR3aa
TRBV7-8	-	-	TRBJ1-1	TGTGCCAGCAGCTTAACGTTGAGCACTGAAGCTTTCTTT	CASSLTLSTEAFF
TRBV28	TRBD1	-	TRBJ2-4	TGTGCCAGCAGGATACCGGGACAGGGGCGGAACATTCAGTACTTC	CASRIPGQGRNIQYF
TRBV19	TRBD2	once	TRBJ2-3	TGTGCCAGTAGTATTACAGCGGGAGGGCGAATAGATACGCAGTGTTTT	CASSITAGGRIDTQCF
TRBV15	-	few	TRBJ1-1	TGTGCCACCAGCAGAGTCTTGGGGGGGAGCACTGAAGCTTTCTTT	CATSRVLGGSTEAFF
TRBV19	-	-	TRBJ2-2	TGTGCCACCCGGGACAACTGGGGCACCGGGGAGCTGTTTTTT	CATRDNWGTGELFF
TRBV28	TRBD1	-	TRBJ2-7	TGTGCCAGCAGGAGGCACCCGGACAGGGGGCCCTACGAGCAGTACTTC	CASRRHPDRGPYEQYF
TRBV29-1	-	-	TRBJ1-1	TGCAGCGTTATCAGCACTGAAGCTTTCTTT	CSVISTEAFF
TRBV5-1	TRBD1	-	TRBJ2-1	TGCGCCAGCAGCACCCGACAGGGGACGGCCTCCTACAATGAGCAGTTCTTC	CASSTRQGTASYNEQFF
TRBV7-9	-	-	TRBJ2-5	TGTGCCAGCAGAGTAGCCGGGCAAGAGACCCAGTACTTC	CASRVAGQETQYF
TRBV4-1	-	-	TRBJ1-5	TGCGCCAGCAGCCAAAGGGGAGGATTACTTGATCAGCCCCAGCATTTT	CASSQRGGLLDQPQHF
TRBV19	TRBD2	few	TRBJ2-1	TGTGCCAGTAGTGCTATCCCAGCGGGAGCGGGTAATGAGCAGTTCTTC	CASSAIPAGAGNEQFF
TRBV11-3	-	-	TRBJ1-1	TGTGCCAGCAGCTTAGAGGGACATGAAGCTTTCTTT	CASSLEGHEAFF
TRBV2	-	-	TRBJ1-2	TGTGCCAGCAGTGAGGCGGGGTTCCCCTACTATGGCTACACCTTC	CASSEAGFPYYGYTF
TRBV7-2	TRBD2	-	TRBJ2-5	TGTGCCAGCAGCCGCGATGGGGGCGGGGGGGAAGAGACCCAGTACTTC	CASSRDGGGGEETQYF
TRBV2	-	once	TRBJ2-3	TGTGCCAGCAGGGGAGCTGGCACAGATACGCAGTATTTT	CASRGAGTDTQYF
TRBV11-3	TRBD1	-	TRBJ2-1	TGTGCCAGCAGCTCGCCGGGACAGGGGAATAGTGAGCAGTTCTTC	CASSSPGQGNSEQFF
TRBV5-4	TRBD2	-	TRBJ2-1	TGTGCCAGCAGCTCGGGACCCCCGGGACTAGCGGGAGGGGGCCGGAATGAGCAGTTCTTC	CASSSGPPGLAGGGRNEQFF
TRBV9	TRBD2	once	TRBJ2-1	TGTGCCAGCAGCCCAGGACTAGCGGACAATGAGCAGTTCTTC	CASSPGLADNEQFF
TRBV9	-	once	TRBJ1-4	TGTGCCAGCAGCGAGGACGGGGGGGGCGCAACTAATGAAAAACTGTTTTTT	CASSEDGGGATNEKLFF
TRBV7-2	-	-	TRBJ2-5	TGTACCAGCAGCCTTGGGCCTGGGGGGTTTGACACCCAGTACTTC	CTSSLGPGGFDTQYF
TRBV13	-	once	TRBJ2-1	TGTGCCAGCAGCCCTCTCGCTAGGAATGAGCAGTTCTTC	CASSPLARNEQFF
TRBV10-2	-	-	TRBJ1-3	TGCGCCACCTCAGAGGATGGAAACACCATATATTTT	CATSEDGNTIYF
TRBV27	-	-	TRBJ2-7	TGTGCCAGCGGACGCAGACGCTCCCCGGGGACCTACGAGCAGTACTTC	CASGRRRSPGTYEQYF
TRBV15	-	-	TRBJ2-1	TGTGCCACCAGGGACTCGGGCAATGAGCAGTTCTTC	CATRDSGNEQFF
TRBV7-9	TRBD2	-	TRBJ2-1	TGTGCCAGCAGCTTAGCGCTAGCGGGCGCCTACAATGAGCAGTTCTTC	CASSLALAGAYNEQFF
TRBV23-1	TRBD2	-	TRBJ2-1	TGCGCCAGCACTCTTGAGGGACTAGCTAACAATGAGCAGTTCTTC	CASTLEGLANNEQFF
TRBV13	TRBD1	-	TRBJ2-7	TGTGCCAGCAGCCCCAGGGGGACAGGGGGACGGTTTGCCTACGAGCAGTACTTC	CASSPRGTGGRFAYEQYF
TRBV19	TRBD1	-	TRBJ1-5	TGTGCCAGTAGTATCACAGGGGCCAATCAGCCCCAGCATTTT	CASSITGANQPQHF
TRBV18	TRBD2	-	TRBJ2-1	TGTGCCAGCTCACCACGGACTAGCGGGAGCATAGACTCCTACAATGAGCAGTTCTTC	CASSPRTSGSIDSYNEQFF
TRBV5-1	-	-	TRBJ2-3	TGCGCCAGCAGCTTTGCAGGGGACACAGATACGCAGTATTTT	CASSFAGDTDTQYF
TRBV9	-	-	TRBJ1-2	TGTGCCAGCAGCGTAGGGGGACAAGCTAACTATGGCTACACCTTC	CASSVGGQANYGYTF
TRBV6-1	-	-	TRBJ1-1	TGTGCCAGCAGTGAAATGGGGGGGGGAGCTTTCTTT	CASSEMGGGAFF
TRBV5-1	TRBD1	-	TRBJ1-1	TGCGCCAGCAGCGCCGGACAGGGGGCACTCGGGATCGCTGAAGCTTTCTTT	CASSAGQGALGIAEAFF
TRBV4-2	TRBD2	-	TRBJ2-2	TGTGCCAGCAGCCAATGGGGGGAGCGGGAGTGGACCGGGGAGCTGTTTTTT	CASSQWGEREWTGELFF
TRBV27	TRBD1	-	TRBJ2-1	TGTGCCAGCAGGTACCAGGGGGTTGAGCAGTTCTTC	CASRYQGVEQFF
TRBV7-6	TRBD1	-	TRBJ2-1	TGTGCCAGCAGCTACGACGGGACAGGGTACAATGAGCAGTTCTTC	CASSYDGTGYNEQFF
TRBV4-3	TRBD1	-	TRBJ1-6	TGCGCCAGCAGCCAAGCATTTACGGGACAGACAAGCTCCTATAATTCACCCCTCCACTTT	CASSQAFTGQTSSYNSPLHF
TRBV6-1	-	-	TRBJ1-2	TGTGCCAGCAATAGGGGGACGCAGAACTATGGCTACACCTTC	CASNRGTQNYGYTF
TRBV6-6	-	-	TRBJ2-1	TGTGCCAGCAGTCCGGTAGGGGGAGAGCAGTTCTTC	CASSPVGGEQFF
TRBV6-1	-	-	TRBJ2-4	TGTGCCAGCAGTGAACTGGGAGGGGGAAACATTCAGTACTTC	CASSELGGGNIQYF
TRBV10-3	TRBD2	-	TRBJ2-3	TGTGCCATCAGCGCCTACTCACTAGCGGGAGATTCTGATACGCAGTATTTT	CAISAYSLAGDSDTQYF
TRBV7-7	-	-	TRBJ2-1	TGTGCTAGCAGCACAAACCTCGGACTATCTAACAATGAGCAGTTCTTC	CASSTNLGLSNNEQFF
TRBV7-2	TRBD2	-	TRBJ2-7	TGTGCCAGCAGCTTAGCGGCTAGCGGTTACGAGCAGTACTTC	CASSLAASGYEQYF
TRBV28	TRBD1	-	TRBJ2-7	TGTGCCAACGAAGACAGGGTGGGAAAGCAGTACTTC	CANEDRVGKQYF
TRBV11-2	-	-	TRBJ1-2	TGTGCCAGCAGCTCCCGGACAGAAGCTTCTGGCTACACCTTC	CASSSRTEASGYTF
TRBV29-1	TRBD1	-	TRBJ1-1	TGCAGCGCACGGGACAGGGCAGGATTTGCTGAAGCTTTCTTT	CSARDRAGFAEAFF